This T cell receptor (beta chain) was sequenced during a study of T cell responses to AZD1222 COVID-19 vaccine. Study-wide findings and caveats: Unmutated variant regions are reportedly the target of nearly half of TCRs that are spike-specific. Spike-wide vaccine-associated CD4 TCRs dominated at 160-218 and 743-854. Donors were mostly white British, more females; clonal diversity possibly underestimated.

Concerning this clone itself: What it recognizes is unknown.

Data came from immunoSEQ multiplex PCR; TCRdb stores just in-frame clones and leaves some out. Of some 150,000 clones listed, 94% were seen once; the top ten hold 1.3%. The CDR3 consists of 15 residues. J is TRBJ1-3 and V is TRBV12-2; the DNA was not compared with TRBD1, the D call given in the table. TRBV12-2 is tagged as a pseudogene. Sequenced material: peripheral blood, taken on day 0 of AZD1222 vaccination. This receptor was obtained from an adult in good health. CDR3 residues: CASRARQDSGNTIYF. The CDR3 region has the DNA TGTGCAAGTCGCGCAAGACAGGACTCTGGAAACACCATATATTTT.